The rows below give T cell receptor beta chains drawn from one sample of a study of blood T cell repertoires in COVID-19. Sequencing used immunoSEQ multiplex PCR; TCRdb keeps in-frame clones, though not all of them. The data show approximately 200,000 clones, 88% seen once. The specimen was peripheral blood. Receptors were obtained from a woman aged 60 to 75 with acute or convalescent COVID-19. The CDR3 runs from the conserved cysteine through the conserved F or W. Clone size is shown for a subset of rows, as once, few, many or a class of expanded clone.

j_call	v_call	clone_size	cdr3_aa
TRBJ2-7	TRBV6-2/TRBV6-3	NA	CASSYRDNSYEQYF
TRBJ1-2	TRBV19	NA	CASSIPPGRYYGYTF
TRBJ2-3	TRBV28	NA	CASSLSGMGTDTQYF
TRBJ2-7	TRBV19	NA	CASSIVLAGGYEQYF
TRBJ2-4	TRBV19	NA	CASRPSIAAKNIQYF
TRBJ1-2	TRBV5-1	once	CASSFAGGMSLSGYGYTF
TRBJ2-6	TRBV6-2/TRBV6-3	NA	CASSYKGAGANVLTF
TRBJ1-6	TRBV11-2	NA	CASSLDHGRINSPLHF
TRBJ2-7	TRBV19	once	CASSETSGTPYEQYF
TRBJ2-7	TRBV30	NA	CALNRGKGSYEQYF
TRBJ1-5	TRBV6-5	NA	CASRDSKYSNQPQHF
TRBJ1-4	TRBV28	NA	CASSRQGAGEKLFF
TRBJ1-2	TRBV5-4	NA	CASSLIGLQANYGYTF
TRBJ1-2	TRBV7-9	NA	CASSLESLYGYTF
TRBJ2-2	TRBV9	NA	CASSPYHTTQTTGELFF